The entry that follows covers one T cell receptor beta chain sequence. The antigen it recognizes is unknown. Base-call qualities are not available, and no considerably larger clone is one nucleotide away. These data originate in a study of T cell changes during pregnancy in multiple sclerosis (dated by TCRdb to the late 2010s). Turning to the overall study: The study looked at changes in the T cell repertoire across pregnancy in women with multiple sclerosis.

The CDR3 starts with the cysteine, ends with the phenylalanine, and has 14 residues. CDR3 DNA only is kept here, 42 bases in frame from base 1. Trimming leaves V shorter by 6 bases and J shorter by 6 bases, with the junction holding 9 bases beyond the gene matches. In the germline V gene, CDR1 corresponds to SGHRS and CDR2 to YFSETQ. The library was made by the immunoSEQ multiplex PCR assay. TCRdb took over this immuneACCESS table, retaining in-frame rearrangements with V and J assigned. Such tables are incomplete; in checked studies, under half of the missing clones stem from an unresolved V gene, and the remainder is unexplained. This sample holds about 27,000 clones; 80% to 90% were observed only once. Approximately 15% of the sample comes from the top ten.

The origin of this receptor is a female donor with multiple sclerosis, enrolled in a pregnancy study. The chain joins TRBV5-1 to TRBJ2-1, and 7 junction bases match TRBD1. The source material was CD8+ T cells from peripheral blood mononuclear cells, sampled in the second trimester of pregnancy. The nucleotide sequence is TGCGCCAGCAAGGTGTCAGGGGGTATCAATGAGCAGTTCTTC. The resulting protein is CASKVSGGINEQFF.